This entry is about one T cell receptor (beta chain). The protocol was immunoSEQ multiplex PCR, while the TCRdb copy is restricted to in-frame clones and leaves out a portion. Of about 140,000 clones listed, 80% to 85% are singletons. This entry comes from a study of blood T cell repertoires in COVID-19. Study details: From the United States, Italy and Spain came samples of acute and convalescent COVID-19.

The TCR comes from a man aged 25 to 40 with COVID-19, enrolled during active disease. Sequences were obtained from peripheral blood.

CDR3 amino acids: CASSPGGQGFGEQFF. CDR3 DNA sequence: TGTGCCAGCAGCCCCGGAGGACAGGGGTTCGGTGAGCAGTTCTTC. The chain links TRBV28 to TRBJ2-1, with 9 positions matching TRBD1. This CDR3 is 15 amino acids long. Germline loops: CDR1 MDHEN, CDR2 SYDVKM. Trimming cost V 6 bases and J 9 bases; bases outside gene matches: 12. Variable domain in full (rest from reference TRBV28 and TRBJ2-1): DVKVTQSSRYLVKRTGEKVFLECVQDMDHENMFWYRQDPGLGLRLIYFSYDVKMKEKGDIPEGYSVSREKKERFSLILESASTNQTSMYLCASSPGGQGFGEQFFGPGTRLTVL.